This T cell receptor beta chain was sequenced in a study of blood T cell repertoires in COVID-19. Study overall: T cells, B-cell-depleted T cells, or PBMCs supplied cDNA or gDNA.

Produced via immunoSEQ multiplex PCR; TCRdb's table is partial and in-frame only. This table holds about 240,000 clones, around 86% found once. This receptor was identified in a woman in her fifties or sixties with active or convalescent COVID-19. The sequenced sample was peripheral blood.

The chain's CDR3 is CASSLDQIREQFF. DNA for the CDR3: TGTGCCAGCAGCTTAGACCAGATACGTGAGCAGTTCTTC. V gene TRBV7-2 combines with J gene TRBJ2-1; D is uncertain. This CDR3 comprises 13 residues. Germline V gene lookup returns CDR1 SGHTA and CDR2 FQGNSA. Trimming removed 1 base at V and 9 bases at J, with 10 bases between. Full variable domain (outside the CDR3, taken from reference TRBV7-2 and TRBJ2-1): GAGVSQSPSNKVTEKGKDVELRCDPISGHTALYWYRQSLGQGLEFLIYFQGNSAPDKSGLPSDRFSAERTGGSVSTLTIQRTQQEDSAVYLCASSLDQIREQFFGPGTRLTVL.